A selection of T cell receptor beta chains follows, all from one sample in a study of human T cells and chemical hapten exposure. Each CDR3 protein is one row after TCRdb ran MiXCR on the RACE reads. The sample includes 55,000 to 75,000 distinct CDR3 sequences, under 15% of them seen just once. Source: whole blood, taken in connection with sensitization to the hapten diphenylcyclopropenone (DPC). The receptors were sampled from a man younger than 45 with alopecia areata. Some clones in this sample may be carry-over from other donors' samples. CDR3s include the opening cysteine and the closing phenylalanine or tryptophan. The D gene is left open where the match is weak. A row's size may be missing; if present it is once, few, many or a size class.

d_call: NA; j_call: TRBJ2-2; v_call: TRBV11-1; clone_size: many; cdr3_nt: TGTGCTTCCGAAAGGGGTTCGAACACCGGGGAGCTGTTTTTT; cdr3_aa: CASERGSNTGELFF
d_call: NA; j_call: TRBJ1-2; v_call: TRBV2; clone_size: NA; cdr3_nt: TGTGCCAGCACAGGGGAGAGGTATGGCTACACCTTC; cdr3_aa: CASTGERYGYTF
d_call: NA; j_call: TRBJ2-5; v_call: TRBV9; clone_size: NA; cdr3_nt: TGTGCCAGCAGCCAAGGGTTTCTAGAGACCCAGTACTTC; cdr3_aa: CASSQGFLETQYF
d_call: TRBD2; j_call: TRBJ2-5; v_call: TRBV3-1; clone_size: many; cdr3_nt: TGTGCCAGCAGCCAACTAGCGGGGGGCCCCCAAGAGACCCAGTACTTC; cdr3_aa: CASSQLAGGPQETQYF
d_call: NA; j_call: TRBJ1-1; v_call: TRBV5-1; clone_size: many; cdr3_nt: TGCGCCAGCAGCGTCCGGGCTCCCCTTAATCTGAACACTGAAGCTTTCTTT; cdr3_aa: CASSVRAPLNLNTEAFF
d_call: NA; j_call: TRBJ2-7; v_call: TRBV12-3/TRBV12-4; clone_size: many; cdr3_nt: TGTGCCAGCGGCCCCAGGGGAGACGATTTCTACGAGCAGTACTTC; cdr3_aa: CASGPRGDDFYEQYF
d_call: TRBD1; j_call: TRBJ2-7; v_call: TRBV5-5; clone_size: many; cdr3_nt: TGTGCCAGCAGCTTGGTTCGACAGGGCTTGTACTTC; cdr3_aa: CASSLVRQGLYF
d_call: TRBD1; j_call: TRBJ1-1; v_call: TRBV29-1; clone_size: many; cdr3_nt: TGCAGCGTTGAGATAGGACAGGGTGGGGCTTTCTTT; cdr3_aa: CSVEIGQGGAFF
d_call: NA; j_call: TRBJ2-7; v_call: TRBV7-6; clone_size: many; cdr3_nt: TGTGCCAGCAGCTTAGTTGACAGTTCCTACGAGCAGTACTTC; cdr3_aa: CASSLVDSSYEQYF
d_call: NA; j_call: TRBJ2-4; v_call: TRBV29-1; clone_size: many; cdr3_nt: TGCAGCGCAAAACCGACAGCAGGGTTACAGTACTTC; cdr3_aa: CSAKPTAGLQYF
d_call: NA; j_call: TRBJ2-2; v_call: TRBV12-3/TRBV12-4; clone_size: many; cdr3_nt: TGTGCCAGCAAGGAAGACAGGAGACTGAACACCGGGGAGCTGTTTTTT; cdr3_aa: CASKEDRRLNTGELFF
d_call: NA; j_call: TRBJ1-1; v_call: TRBV12-3/TRBV12-4; clone_size: many; cdr3_nt: TGTGCCAGCAGACCGCCCGCTCGTCACGTTGGGGCTTTCTTT; cdr3_aa: CASRPPARHVGAFF
d_call: NA; j_call: TRBJ1-3; v_call: TRBV18; clone_size: NA; cdr3_nt: TGTGCCAGCTCACCCCCCGGAGGCGGAAACACCATATATTTT; cdr3_aa: CASSPPGGGNTIYF
d_call: NA; j_call: TRBJ2-2; v_call: TRBV6-4; clone_size: few; cdr3_nt: TGTGCCAGCAGAGCCGAGGGCACCGGGGAGCTGTTTTTT; cdr3_aa: CASRAEGTGELFF
d_call: TRBD1; j_call: TRBJ2-3; v_call: TRBV24-1; clone_size: few; cdr3_nt: TGTGCCACCAGTGAGCCCGGGACAGGGGGCGCAGATACGCAGTATTTT; cdr3_aa: CATSEPGTGGADTQYF
d_call: NA; j_call: TRBJ2-7; v_call: TRBV29-1; clone_size: few; cdr3_nt: TGCAGCGTTGTGGGTCTAGGTAGCTCCTACGAGCAGTACTTC; cdr3_aa: CSVVGLGSSYEQYF
d_call: TRBD1; j_call: TRBJ1-2; v_call: TRBV7-9; clone_size: few; cdr3_nt: TGTGCCAGCAGCCCCCGCATCCTCCGGGACAGGGGCTACTATGGCTACACCTTC; cdr3_aa: CASSPRILRDRGYYGYTF
d_call: NA; j_call: TRBJ2-6; v_call: TRBV2; clone_size: many; cdr3_nt: TGTGCCAGAGAACTTGGGGGCCCTGGGGCCAACGTCCTGACTTTC; cdr3_aa: CARELGGPGANVLTF
d_call: NA; j_call: TRBJ1-1; v_call: TRBV18; clone_size: many; cdr3_nt: TGTGCCAGCTCACCACCGAGCATAATACCGGAGGAAGCTTTCTTT; cdr3_aa: CASSPPSIIPEEAFF
d_call: NA; j_call: TRBJ1-2; v_call: TRBV20-1; clone_size: many; cdr3_nt: TGCAGTGCTAGAGATCGTCGGCAGGCCCTCTATGGCTACACCTTC; cdr3_aa: CSARDRRQALYGYTF
d_call: NA; j_call: TRBJ1-6; v_call: TRBV4-2; clone_size: once; cdr3_nt: TGTGCCAGCAGCGATGGAGAAAATTCACCCCTCCACTTT; cdr3_aa: CASSDGENSPLHF
d_call: TRBD1; j_call: TRBJ1-1; v_call: TRBV12-3/TRBV12-4; clone_size: NA; cdr3_nt: TGTGCCAGCAGTCCTACAGGGGGCATCAGTGAAGCTTTCTTT; cdr3_aa: CASSPTGGISEAFF
d_call: NA; j_call: TRBJ2-3; v_call: TRBV12-3/TRBV12-4; clone_size: few; cdr3_nt: TGTGCCAGCAGATCGGCCGCCTACACAGATACGCAGTATTTT; cdr3_aa: CASRSAAYTDTQYF
d_call: TRBD2; j_call: TRBJ2-3; v_call: TRBV6-6; clone_size: many; cdr3_nt: TGTGCCAGCAGTTCCCGGACTAGCGGGCCAGGACGGCAGTATTTT; cdr3_aa: CASSSRTSGPGRQYF